What follows are 4 T cell receptor beta chains derived from one specimen sequenced in a study of shared clonotypes between healthy human individuals. Profiled with immunoSEQ multiplex PCR; TCRdb holds only in-frame clones, not every one. The data contain approximately 2,000,000 clones, 85% to 95% of them seen just once; the ten biggest clones take up around 0.35%. Specimen: naive CD4+ T cells from PBMCs. Indicated subset: CD45RA+ positively selected. These receptors originate from a man aged 18-30 years in good health. Some clones in this sample may be carry-over from other donors' samples.

The V gene is TRBV7-9, the J gene TRBJ1-1; D is undetermined. Trimming shortened V by 5 bases and J by 4 bases, and 11 bases separated the two germline ends. Germline loops: CDR1 SEHNR, CDR2 FQNEAQ (reference sequence). This CDR3 spans 13 amino acids. Here the CDR3 reads CASSPGRSTEAFF. CDR3 in DNA: TGTGCCAGCAGCCCCGGTCGATCCACTGAAGCTTTCTTT. Complete variable domain (other parts from reference TRBV7-9 and TRBJ1-1): DTGVSQNPRHKITKRGQNVTFRCDPISEHNRLYWYRQTLGQGPEFLTYFQNEAQLEKSRLLSDRFSAERPKGSFSTLEIQRTEQGDSAMYLCASSPGRSTEAFFGQGTRLTVV.

The chain has TRBV28 and TRBJ1-1, with D possibly being TRBD1 (6 bases). In germline, CDR1 is MDHEN, CDR2 SYDVKM. The CDR3 is made up of 14 amino acids. V lost 3 bases to trimming and J lost 11 bases, with 19 bases between them. CDR3 sequence reads: CASSFQGTGREAFF. CDR3 DNA: TGTGCCAGCAGTTTTCAGGGGACGGGGAGGGAGGCTTTCTTT.

J is TRBJ2-6 and V is TRBV15; 10 bases agree with TRBD1. The length of the CDR3 is 16 residues. CDR1 and CDR2 (germline): LNHNV, YYDKDF (reference sequence). Germline trimming cut 11 bases from V and 0 bases from J; bases unmatched to any gene: 7. The CDR3 here is CASRTGGSSGANVLTF. The DNA of the CDR3 is TGTGCCTCCCGGACAGGGGGAAGCTCTGGGGCCAACGTCCTGACTTTC. The variable domain in full, completed from reference TRBV15 and TRBJ2-6, reads DAMVIQNPRYQVTQFGKPVTLSCSQTLNHNVMYWYQQKSSQAPKLLFHYYDKDFNNEADTPDNFQSRRPNTSFCFLDIRSPGLGDTAMYLCASRTGGSSGANVLTFGAGSRLTVL.

The rearrangement uses TRBV5-1 and TRBJ2-7; either TRBD1 or TRBD2 may supply D (6 bases each). CDR3 length: 15 residues. Looked up from germline, CDR1 is SGHRS and CDR2 is YFSETQ. The V and J ends lost 2 bases and 2 bases respectively, with 14 bases between them. The CDR3 sequence is CASSFHRAGTYEQYF. CDR3 bases: TGCGCCAGCAGCTTCCACAGGGCGGGAACCTACGAGCAGTACTTC. Variable domain in full (rest from reference TRBV5-1 and TRBJ2-7): KAGVTQTPRYLIKTRGQQVTLSCSPISGHRSVSWYQQTPGQGLQFLFEYFSETQRNKGNFPGRFSGRQFSNSRSEMNVSTLELGDSALYLCASSFHRAGTYEQYFGPGTRLTVT.